The clone carrying this T cell receptor (beta chain) was observed a single time. Its antigen is undetermined. cDNA libraries for TCR beta contained unique molecular identifiers. A population of 1 to 10 million T cells gave rise to approximately 500,000 cDNA molecules. In TCRdb, the PCR reads were re-called with MiXCR into one record per CDR3 protein. Here the sample spans more than 350,000 distinct CDR3 sequences, approximately 39% being singletons. The sample is drawn from a study of post-analysis software for immune sequencing data. General study results and limits: Controls showed significantly higher normalized Chao1 diversity than did multiple sclerosis patients. When the samples were clustered directly with F measure, those that had been prepared in the same batch showed strong co-clustering. In patients, about five TRBV segments were more frequent than in controls, with TRBV5-6, TRBV5-1 and TRBV20-1 among them.

Germline loops: CDR1 DFQATT, CDR2 SNEGSKA (reference sequence). Trimming removed 1 base at V and 1 base at J, with 16 bases between. The CDR3 is 16 amino acids. The gene calls are TRBV20-1 and TRBJ1-2; no firm D call. The clonotype was recovered from a girl aged 2 to 9 with multiple sclerosis. The specimen was blood. The CDR3 reads CSARVRRQPYNYGYTF. In DNA form, the CDR3 reads TGCAGTGCTAGAGTAAGGCGTCAGCCTTATAACTATGGCTACACCTTC.